Listed below are T cell receptor beta chains from one sample, sequenced in a study of T cell responses to AZD1222 COVID-19 vaccine. Using immunoSEQ multiplex PCR, the repertoire was profiled, and TCRdb retains in-frame clones only, with some absent. The sample consists of approximately 140,000 clones, 80% to 95% of them appearing once. Source: peripheral blood, taken 28 days after the second AZD1222 dose. The source is an adult who received the AZD1222 COVID-19 vaccine. The CDR3 runs from the conserved cysteine through the conserved F or W. Each record gives: V gene, CDR3 protein.

V: TRBV6-6
CDR3: CASSRQGLMNTEAFF

V: TRBV30
CDR3: CAWITSSCYEQYF

V: TRBV3-1/TRBV3-2
CDR3: CASRSGGGYTF

V: TRBV6-5
CDR3: CASSTQANTEAFF

V: TRBV6-8
CDR3: CASSYSHGLAKNIQYF

V: TRBV19
CDR3: CASRDNSNQPQHF

V: TRBV18
CDR3: CASSPLGTSGSSYEQYF

V: TRBV6-2/TRBV6-3
CDR3: CASSPTPTGLEREQYF

V: TRBV19
CDR3: CASSTAPSSGSYEQYF

V: TRBV7-2
CDR3: CASSGDRAYEQYF

V: TRBV28
CDR3: CASSPPWGNQPQHF

V: TRBV7-3
CDR3: CASSLLGPNTEAFF

V: TRBV14
CDR3: CASSQVGPTGELFF

V: TRBV5-8
CDR3: CASSPYTEAFF

V: TRBV5-6
CDR3: CASSLEGRYTEAFF

V: TRBV5-1
CDR3: CASSRGGSDPGNTIYF

V: TRBV7-7
CDR3: CASSVVRAEAFF

V: TRBV18
CDR3: CASSPRRDQETQYF

V: TRBV6-6
CDR3: CASSRQAADSPLHF

V: TRBV28
CDR3: CASSPLDRLNEKLFF

V: TRBV6-2/TRBV6-3
CDR3: CASSYSAGTGRETQYF

V: TRBV20-1
CDR3: CSASDSGLYGYTF

V: TRBV29-1
CDR3: CSVLFSGANVLTF

V: TRBV5-6
CDR3: CASSPEGRLRGYEQYF

V: TRBV25-1
CDR3: CASSVKGGRNEKLFF

V: TRBV9
CDR3: CASSVGAASGTQYF